Sequencing of this T cell receptor (beta chain) was carried out in a study of blood T cells in healthy people across ages. The study, taken as a whole, reports: Among T cells, TCR beta diversity per million cells dropped roughly linearly as age rose.

This clonotype has more than one count but fewer than ten. Its matching antigen is unknown. Healthy Russian Caucasian donors spanned ages about 6 to 100 years. Total RNA extracted from each sample amounted to at least 6 micrograms. The CDR3 extends over 18 amino acids. Per the germline V gene, CDR1 is SGHVS and CDR2 is FQNEAQ. J was trimmed by 7 bases and V by 0 bases; bases with no gene match: 12. Combining a sample-barcoded 5' primer with a J-beta primer mix, a second PCR ran for roughly 7 to 11 cycles. Every molecule of cDNA carried a tag from a template-switch adaptor with 12 random nucleotides. MiXCR was run by TCRdb on the 5' RACE reads, yielding one entry per CDR3 protein. The sample lists roughly 1,500,000 distinct CDR3 sequences, 34% seen once, with around 11% in the top ten.

The clonotype was recovered from a woman aged 30 to 39 in good health. Sequencing was performed on blood. The chain uses TRBV7-8 and TRBJ2-1; 10 nucleotides agree with TRBD2. The CDR3 sequence: CASSLARLAGALMNEQFF. CDR3 sequence (DNA): TGTGCCAGCAGCTTAGCGCGGCTAGCGGGGGCTCTCATGAATGAGCAGTTCTTC.